This note documents a single T cell receptor (beta chain) sequence. The sample has other DNA sequences that encode this CDR3 too. This specimen belongs to a study of blood T cell repertoires in COVID-19. At the level of the study: Italy, Spain and the United States were the sources of the convalescent and acute COVID-19 samples. PBMCs, B-cell-depleted T cells, or T cells were the source of the cDNA or gDNA that made up the material.

Germline V gene sequence: CDR1 SNHLY, CDR2 FYNNEI. V was clipped by 6 bases and J by 0 bases, with 3 bases between them. The CDR3 has 11 amino acids. In the authors' workflow: Using reference gene primer amplification, nucleated cell counts were estimated. Some clones are missing from TCRdb's copy, which holds only in-frame ones; the method was immunoSEQ multiplex PCR. That table is the source of V, J and clone size, and D and trimming were worked out from the DNA. This table has around 700,000 clones, around 90% appearing once. What was sequenced was peripheral blood. This TCR came from a woman between 18 and 30 years old with acute or convalescent COVID-19. The rearrangement uses TRBV2 and TRBJ2-7, with D unclear. This chain's CDR3 is CASSVSYEQYF. For the CDR3, the DNA is TGTGCCAGCAGCGTCTCCTACGAGCAGTACTTC.